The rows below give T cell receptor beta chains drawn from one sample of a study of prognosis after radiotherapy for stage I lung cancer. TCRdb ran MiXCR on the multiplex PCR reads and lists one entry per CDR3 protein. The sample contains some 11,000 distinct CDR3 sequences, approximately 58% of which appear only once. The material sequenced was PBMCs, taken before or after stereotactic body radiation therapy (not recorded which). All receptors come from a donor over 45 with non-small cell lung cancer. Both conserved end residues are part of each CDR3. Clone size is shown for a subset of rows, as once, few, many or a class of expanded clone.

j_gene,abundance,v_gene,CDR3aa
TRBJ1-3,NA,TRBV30,CAWSERGPGNTIYF
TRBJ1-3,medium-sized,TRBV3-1,CASSQGRQGSSGNTIYF
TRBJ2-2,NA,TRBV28,CASSPERSNTGELFF
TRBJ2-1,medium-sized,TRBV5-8,CASSFWSGGTYNEQFF
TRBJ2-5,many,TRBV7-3,CASSWGAQETQYF
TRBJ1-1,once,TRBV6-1,CASISTGGATEAFF
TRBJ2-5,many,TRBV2,CASTTGTGGETQYF
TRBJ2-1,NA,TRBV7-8,CASSPVRVHNEQFF
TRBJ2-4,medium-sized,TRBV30,CAWSFIDRAKNIQYF
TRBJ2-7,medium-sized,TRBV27,CASSLPSSGRRWEQYF
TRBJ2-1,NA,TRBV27,CASRLNSGSYNEQFF
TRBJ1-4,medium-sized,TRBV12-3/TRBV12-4,CASRPGGVNEKLFF
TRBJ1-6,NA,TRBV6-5,CASSYSGSWHVNSPLHF